Below, 21 T cell receptor beta chains from the same sample are listed, as sequenced in a study of T cell changes during pregnancy in multiple sclerosis (dated by TCRdb to between 2018 and 2020). Library creation used the immunoSEQ multiplex PCR assay. In its TCRdb copy, this immuneACCESS table keeps in-frame sequences only and misses some clones. Where compared with another copy, unresolved V genes explain less than half of these, and the others have no known cause. This sample comprises some 110,000 clones, about nine tenths of them detected only once. The ten top clones hold roughly 1.7% of the sample. The sample in question was peripheral blood, obtained after pregnancy. These receptors originate from a female donor with multiple sclerosis, enrolled in a pregnancy study.

V usage is TRBV2 and J usage is TRBJ2-1, with D maybe TRBD1 (6 bases). V lost 7 bases to trimming and J lost 0 bases, with 13 bases between them. This CDR3 has 15 residues. CDR1 is SNHLY and CDR2 is FYNNEI in the germline V gene. The CDR3 is CASIIRQVSYNEQFF. The CDR3 DNA sequence: TGTGCCAGCATCATACGACAGGTCTCCTACAATGAGCAGTTCTTC.

The V gene is TRBV9, the J gene TRBJ2-3; 10 bases match TRBD1. The CDR3 is 15 amino acids. Germline-derived CDR1 and CDR2 are SGDLS and YYNGEE. The junction had 3 bases not matched to a gene; V was cut back by 5 bases and J by 0 bases. The CDR3 coding sequence is TGTGCCAGCAGTGAGGGACAGGGGAGCACAGATACGCAGTATTTT. This translates into CASSEGQGSTDTQYF. Based on the CDR3 plus reference TRBV9 and TRBJ2-3, the full variable domain is DSGVTQTPKHLITATGQRVTLRCSPRSGDLSVYWYQQSLDQGLQFLIQYYNGEERAKGNILERFSAQQFPDLHSELNLSSLELGDSALYFCASSEGQGSTDTQYFGPGTRLTVL.

The V and J genes are TRBV5-1 and TRBJ1-1; D gene uncertain. Trimming stripped 2 bases from V and 0 bases from J, with 11 bases between. Germline CDR1 reads SGHRS; CDR2 reads YFSETQ. The CDR3 is 15 residues long. CDR3 sequence reads: CASSFSGPMNTEAFF. The CDR3 nucleotides are TGCGCCAGCAGCTTTAGTGGGCCCATGAACACTGAAGCTTTCTTT.

The rearrangement links TRBV27 to TRBJ1-1; D gene unclear. This CDR3 has 18 amino acids. Germline loops: CDR1 MNHEY, CDR2 SMNVEV (reference sequence). Trimming pared 6 bases from V and 4 bases from J, leaving 27 bases between. CDR3 DNA: TGTGCCAGCAGCCACTCCGGACCACAGAACCCCGAGGGCACTGAAGCTTTCTTT. This encodes CASSHSGPQNPEGTEAFF.

The chain couples TRBV7-9 to TRBJ1-1, with 10 positions matching TRBD1. This CDR3 contains 16 residues. The V and J ends lost 3 bases and 4 bases, in that order; junction bases with no gene match: 8. Germline V gives CDR1 SEHNR, CDR2 FQNEAQ (reference sequence). The CDR3 sequence: CASSFRDRGRGTEAFF. The CDR3 DNA sequence: TGTGCCAGCAGCTTCCGGGACAGGGGAAGGGGCACTGAAGCTTTCTTT.

The chain uses TRBV5-1 and TRBJ1-1, with 7 bases matching TRBD1. There are 15 residues in the CDR3. V shed 5 bases and J 0 bases; nucleotides not matched to a gene: 7. Germline CDR1 is SGHRS and CDR2 is YFSETQ. DNA for the CDR3: TGCGCCAGCAGGTCGGGACAGCGGATGAACACTGAAGCTTTCTTT. Translating it yields CASRSGQRMNTEAFF.

V and J are TRBV28 and TRBJ1-5; D might be TRBD1 (6 bases). The CDR3 is 15 amino acids. Per germline, CDR1 MDHEN and CDR2 SYDVKM. The ends were cut back, 6 bases at V and 4 bases at J, with 16 bases in the middle. CDR3 region: CASSPGDKLNQPQHF. CDR3 nucleotide sequence: TGTGCCAGCAGCCCCGGGGACAAACTTAATCAGCCCCAGCATTTT.

On this clone: Other DNA sequences within the sample encode an identical CDR3. The J gene is TRBJ1-3, the V gene TRBV30; TRBD1 agrees at 7 bases. The J segment lost 0 bases and the V segment lost 3 bases, leaving 2 bases of the junction unmatched. The CDR3 spans 14 residues. CDR1 is GTSNPN and CDR2 is SVGIG in the germline V gene (reference sequence). The CDR3 is CAWRGTASGNTIYF. CDR3 nucleotides: TGTGCCTGGAGAGGGACAGCCTCTGGAAACACCATATATTTT.

The J gene is TRBJ2-2, the V gene TRBV7-3, with D possibly being TRBD1 (5 bases). CDR3 size: 14 residues. Between the trimmed V and J ends, which lost 5 bases and 6 bases, there was a span of 13 bases. Germline V gene data show CDR1 as SGHTA and CDR2 as FQGTGA. CDR3 residues: CASSLDRTPGELFF. CDR3 bases: TGTGCCAGCAGCCTCGACAGAACCCCCGGGGAGCTGTTTTTT.

This sequence joins TRBV30 and TRBJ2-1; TRBD2 aligns across 8 bases. J lost 10 bases, V lost 3 bases, and 2 bases had no gene match. This CDR3 has 11 amino acids. CDR1 and CDR2 from the germline V gene are GTSNPN and SVGIG (reference sequence). The CDR3 nucleotides are TGTGCCTGGAGCGGACTAGCCGAGCAGTTCTTC. Translated: CAWSGLAEQFF.

The chain recombines TRBV18 with TRBJ2-7; 8 bases match TRBD1. The CDR3 is made up of 12 amino acids. The V and J ends lost 3 bases and 6 bases, in that order; junction bases with no gene match: 1. Germline V lookup: CDR1 KGHSH, CDR2 LQKENI. The CDR3 DNA follows: TGTGCCAGCTCACCTACAGGGGGCGAGCAGTACTTC. Amino acid sequence: CASSPTGGEQYF.

The chain joins TRBV19 to TRBJ1-5, with D tentatively TRBD1 (5 bases). The CDR3 is made up of 15 amino acids. V dropped 6 bases and J dropped 2 bases, with 14 bases sitting between them. The germline CDR1 and CDR2 sequences are LNHDA and SQIVND (reference sequence). As DNA, the CDR3 is TGTGCCAGTAGCAAACTCAGGGATCGCAATCAGCCCCAGCATTTT. Its protein is CASSKLRDRNQPQHF.

This clone was observed a single time. The chain combines TRBV6-1 with TRBJ1-1; D is unresolved. Germline-derived CDR1 and CDR2 are MNHNS and SASEGT. The V and J ends lost 6 bases and 4 bases respectively, with 12 bases between them. The length of the CDR3 is 13 residues. CDR3 nucleotides: TGTGCCAGCAGGTCGAATTGGGCCACTGAAGCTTTCTTT. This encodes CASRSNWATEAFF.

The chain employs TRBV27 and TRBJ1-1; D ambiguous. Germline V CDR1 and CDR2: MNHEY, SMNVEV (reference sequence). Trimming pared 9 bases from V and 3 bases from J, leaving 23 bases between. CDR3 length: 16 amino acids. CDR3 protein: CASFSGVGGIYTEAFF. The CDR3 DNA is TGTGCCAGTTTTTCTGGGGTGGGAGGGATCTACACTGAAGCTTTCTTT.

The chain combines TRBV9 with TRBJ2-7; possibly TRBD2 for D (5 bases). V lost 3 bases and J lost 6, with 16 bases in between. This CDR3 has 14 residues. The V gene's germline CDR1 is SGDLS and CDR2 YYNGEE. Written as DNA, the CDR3 is TGTGCCAGCAGCGCCGGCTTGGAGGCGGGCGAGCAGTACTTC. Translated, it gives CASSAGLEAGEQYF.

The chain employs TRBV18 and TRBJ2-2; 9 nucleotides line up with TRBD1. Trimming took 5 bases from V and 6 from J; bases not matched to a gene: 4. Looked up from germline, CDR1 is KGHSH and CDR2 is LQKENI. The length of the CDR3 is 14 residues. CDR3 loop: CASSADRGSGELFF. The CDR3 DNA is TGTGCCAGCTCAGCGGACAGGGGTTCCGGGGAGCTGTTTTTT. The full variable domain, completed using reference TRBV18 and TRBJ2-2, is NAGVMQNPRHLVRRRGQEARLRCSPMKGHSHVYWYRQLPEEGLKFMVYLQKENIIDESGMPKERFSAEFPKEGPSILRIQQVVRGDSAAYFCASSADRGSGELFFGEGSRLTVL.

This chain links TRBV6-1 with TRBJ1-1; possibly TRBD1 for D (6 bases). Per germline, CDR1 MNHNS and CDR2 SASEGT. V dropped 5 bases and J dropped 1 base, with 14 bases sitting between them. The CDR3 is 15 residues long. Here the CDR3 reads CASSTGFLTNTEAFF. In nucleotides, the CDR3 is TGTGCCAGCAGTACAGGGTTTCTCACGAACACTGAAGCTTTCTTT.

This clone was seen only once. DNA for the CDR3: TGCGCCAGCAGCTTGGCCGGGGGAACGACGCAGTATTTT. Its translation is CASSLAGGTTQYF. This chain links TRBV5-1 with TRBJ2-3, with D perhaps matching TRBD2 (6 bases). V was cut by 0 bases and J by 9 bases, with 11 bases left in between. CDR3 length: 13 amino acids. Germline CDR1 reads SGHRS; CDR2 reads YFSETQ.

The gene calls are TRBV11-2 and TRBJ1-1, with a tentative D call TRBD1 (6 bases). The CDR3 runs 15 residues. The V end was cut by 2 bases, the J end by 3 bases, with 13 bases between. Germline loops: CDR1 SGHAT, CDR2 FQNNGV. As DNA, the CDR3 is TGTGCCAGCAGCTTACGAGGGGGTGTAGACACTGAAGCTTTCTTT. It is translated as CASSLRGGVDTEAFF.

This rearrangement joins TRBV28 to TRBJ1-1, with 8 bases fitting TRBD1. Germline V gives CDR1 MDHEN, CDR2 SYDVKM. After removal of 6 bases from V and 5 bases from J, the junction contained 8 bases not matched to a gene. The length of the CDR3 is 14 residues. CDR3 nucleotides: TGTGCCAGCAGAAGGACAGGGTGGGGAACTGAAGCTTTCTTT. As protein: CASRRTGWGTEAFF.

The chain is built from TRBV15 and TRBJ1-3; weak D call: TRBD1 (5 bases). V was pared by 0 bases and J by 4 bases, with 13 bases between. Germline V gene lookup returns CDR1 LNHNV and CDR2 YYDKDF (reference sequence). This CDR3 contains 16 residues. The DNA for the CDR3 is TGTGCCACCAGCAGAGATCTCCAGGGTGCGGGAAACACCATATATTTT. Translating it yields CATSRDLQGAGNTIYF.